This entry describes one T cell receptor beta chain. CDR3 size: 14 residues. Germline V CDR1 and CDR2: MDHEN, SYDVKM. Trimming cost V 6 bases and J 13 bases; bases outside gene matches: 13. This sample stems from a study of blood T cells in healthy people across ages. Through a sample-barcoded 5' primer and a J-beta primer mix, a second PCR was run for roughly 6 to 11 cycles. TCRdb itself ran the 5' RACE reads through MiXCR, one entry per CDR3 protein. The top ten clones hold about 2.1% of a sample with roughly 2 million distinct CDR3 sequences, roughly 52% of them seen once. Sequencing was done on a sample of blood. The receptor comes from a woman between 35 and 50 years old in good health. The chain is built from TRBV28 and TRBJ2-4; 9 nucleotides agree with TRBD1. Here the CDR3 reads CASRRSQGAREQYF. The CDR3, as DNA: TGTGCCAGCAGAAGGTCACAGGGGGCCAGGGAGCAGTACTTC.